Here is one T cell receptor beta chain with its context. Its matching antigen is unknown. The CDR3 sequence is 18 residues long. Germline lookup yields CDR1 SGHRS and CDR2 YFSETQ. The J segment lost 0 bases and the V segment lost 0 bases, leaving 4 bases of the junction unmatched. The data belong to a study of neoadjuvant nivolumab and ipilimumab in lung cancer. Using immunoSEQ multiplex PCR, the repertoire was profiled, and TCRdb retains in-frame clones only, with some absent. The sample contains about 38,000 clones, nearly 90% of which appear only once. The study, taken as a whole, reports: TCR receptors were sequenced in few samples.

The material sequenced was peripheral blood, taken before neoadjuvant nivolumab, alone or with ipilimumab. This chain links TRBV5-1 with TRBJ2-1; 12 nucleotides match TRBD2. The sequence came from an adult with non-small cell lung cancer. The DNA for the CDR3 is TGCGCCAGCAGCTTGGTGCCTAGCGGGAGGGCCTCCTACAATGAGCAGTTCTTC. Its protein is CASSLVPSGRASYNEQFF.